This passage covers 19 T cell receptor beta chains from one sample sequenced in a study of tumor-infiltrating lymphocytes in primary liver carcinoma. Germline DNA was also extracted, and blood RNA derived from unsorted whole blood. Starting from approximately 470 ng of total RNA, TCR beta cDNA was produced with a primer in the constant region. It was through three nested multiplex PCR rounds of slightly modified ARM-PCR that TCR beta libraries arose. Both of the initial two PCR rounds ran for roughly 11 cycles and employed TRBV1-TRBV30 forward primers alongside a C-beta reverse primer. TCRdb processed the multiplex PCR reads anew with MiXCR; each CDR3 protein has one entry. In the table there are about 310,000 distinct CDR3 sequences, around three fifths of which are singletons. Sequenced input: peripheral blood. These receptor sequences come from a woman younger than 45 with primary liver carcinoma and hepatitis B virus infection.

As for this clonotype: It may be a read error: a sequence one base away is much more abundant. V is TRBV12-3 or TRBV12-4 and J is TRBJ2-3; D is uncertain. CDR3 length equals 12 residues. Trimming removed 3 bases from V and 8 bases from J, with 9 bases in between. Here the CDR3 DNA reads TGTGCCAGCAGTTTCAGGCCAGGTACGCAGTATTTT. As protein: CASSFRPGTQYF.

This clonotype appeared many times. The chain couples TRBV4-1 to TRBJ2-3, with 13 bases fitting TRBD2. The CDR3 is 19 amino acids. Germline V gene lookup returns CDR1 MGHRA and CDR2 YSYEKL. The V gene end was trimmed by 1 base and the J gene end by 0 bases; junction bases not matched to a gene: 7. The DNA for the CDR3 is TGCGCCAGCAGCCAAGCAACCGGGACTAGCGGGGAAAGCACAGATACGCAGTATTTT. Translating it yields CASSQATGTSGESTDTQYF.

As regards this clonotype: A clone one base away is much larger, so this may be a read error. The chain is built from TRBV4-2 and TRBJ2-2; 7 bases are a match to TRBD1. The J segment lost 3 bases and the V segment lost 3 bases, leaving 7 bases of the junction unmatched. This CDR3 is built from 16 residues. Per the germline V gene, CDR1 is LGHNA and CDR2 is YNFKEQ. CDR3 nucleotides: TGTGCCAGCAGCCACATCGGGACAGCGGACACCGGGGAGCTGTTTTTT. This translates into CASSHIGTADTGELFF.

To note about this clonotype: This may stem from a read error, because a much larger clone lies one nucleotide away. The CDR3 DNA is TGCAGCGTTGCCAGGACAGGGGCTCGGGAGACCCAGCACTTC. Amino acids: CSVARTGARETQHF. The rearrangement uses TRBV29-1 and TRBJ2-5; TRBD1 matches at 9 bases. Looked up from germline, CDR1 is SQVTM and CDR2 is ANQGSEA. The length of the CDR3 is 14 residues.

With regard to this clonotype: This may be a read error: a much more frequent sequence differs by one nucleotide. The chain is built from TRBV29-1 and TRBJ2-1; D perhaps matches TRBD2 (5 bases). Matching the DNA end better, TRBJ2-7 makes the J call doubtful. The CDR3 has 13 amino acids. CDR1 is SQVTM, CDR2 ANQGSEA, per germline. CDR3 sequence: CSFLASSYNEQYF. CDR3 sequence (DNA): TGCAGCTTCCTAGCTAGCTCCTACAATGAGCAGTACTTC.

Points on this clonotype: Since the CDR3 does not end with the conserved phenylalanine or tryptophan, this likely comes from a read error. The chain recombines TRBV11-2 with TRBJ2-2; no firm D call. The CDR3 is 16 residues long. The germline CDR1 and CDR2 sequences are SGHAT and FQNNGV. Trimming removed 5 bases from V and 4 bases from J, with 17 bases in between. The CDR3 reads CASSGWKAGITGELFL. The CDR3 DNA follows: TGTGCCAGCAGCGGTTGGAAGGCAGGAATCACCGGGGAGCTGTTTCTT.

This clonotype was counted at least ten times. The chain links TRBV12-3 or TRBV12-4 to TRBJ2-3; D is ambiguous. The V and J ends lost 3 bases and 4 bases respectively, with 5 bases between them. CDR3 length equals 12 residues. This chain's CDR3 is CASSFRPDTQYF. The CDR3 nucleotides are TGTGCCAGCAGTTTCAGGCCAGATACGCAGTATTTT.

For this clonotype: This may be a read error, as it is one base from a much larger clone. CDR3 amino acids: CASAILAGGPGTGELFF. For the CDR3, the DNA is TGCGCCAGCGCCATACTAGCGGGAGGCCCTGGGACCGGGGAGCTGTTTTTT. The rearrangement links TRBV4-1 to TRBJ2-2; 12 bases are shared with TRBD2. The CDR3 has 17 amino acids. J lost 5 bases, V lost 8 bases, and 12 bases had no gene match. Germline CDR1 and CDR2: MGHRA and YSYEKL.

This clonotype was observed at least ten times. The V and J genes are TRBV11-3 and TRBJ1-6; no definite D call. Germline assignment: CDR1 SGHNT and CDR2 YENEEA. The length of the CDR3 is 15 residues. V lost 2 bases and J lost 5, with 10 bases in between. Here the CDR3 reads CASSLSAVNNSPLHF. CDR3 DNA sequence: TGTGCCAGCAGCTTATCGGCGGTTAATAATTCACCCCTCCACTTT.

As to this clonotype: Mismatch with germline at one junction end may stem from a read error. The rearrangement uses TRBV28 and TRBJ1-2; D uncertain. From germline, CDR1 is MDHEN and CDR2 SYDVKM. This CDR3 spans 17 amino acids. CDR3 nucleotides: TGTGCCAGCAGTTTATTCACGGGCAGCCGTTCGAGCTATGACTACACCTTC. Protein sequence: CASSLFTGSRSSYDYTF.

This clonotype was picked up many times. This rearrangement joins TRBV4-3 to TRBJ2-3; D is undetermined. This CDR3 region has 13 residues. The V and J ends lost 1 base and 6 bases respectively, with 8 bases between them. Germline-derived CDR1 and CDR2 are LGHNA and YSLEER. The DNA for the CDR3 is TGCGCCAGCAGCCAAGCCCCAACGGATACGCAGTATTTT. Its protein is CASSQAPTDTQYF.

CDR3 nucleotide sequence: TGTGCCAGCAGCCAGTCTTCCGGGACTCCCTTTCCCTACAATGAGCAGTTCTTC. Its translation: CASSQSSGTPFPYNEQFF. This sequence joins TRBV14 and TRBJ2-1, with a weak D call TRBD2 (6 bases). Trimming removed 3 bases from V and 2 bases from J, with 20 bases in between. This CDR3 is built from 18 residues. Germline V gene data show CDR1 as SGHDN and CDR2 as FVKESK.

Concerning this clonotype itself: This may come from a read error, since a much larger clone is one base off. V and J are TRBV12-3 or TRBV12-4 and TRBJ1-5; possible D gene TRBD1, 6 bases. There are 15 residues in the CDR3. This CDR3 reads CASSAHQGSNQSQHF. In DNA, the CDR3 is TGTGCCAGCAGTGCCCATCAGGGGTCCAATCAGTCCCAGCATTTT.

This clonotype has a handful of counts. This chain joins TRBV29-1 and TRBJ2-1, with TRBD2 identical over 13 bases. This CDR3 comprises 14 residues. Per germline, CDR1 SQVTM and CDR2 ANQGSEA. The V and J ends lost 7 bases and 8 bases, in that order; junction bases with no gene match: 8. CDR3 amino acids: CSGSGTSGTYEQFF. As DNA, the CDR3 is TGCAGCGGCTCCGGGACTAGCGGGACCTATGAGCAGTTCTTC.

There are many counts of this clonotype. V and J are TRBV30 and TRBJ2-1; 7 bases are shared with TRBD1. Germline CDR1 GTSNPN, CDR2 SVGIG (reference sequence). The J segment lost 0 bases and the V segment lost 0 bases, leaving 5 bases of the junction unmatched. CDR3 length: 16 amino acids. CDR3 sequence reads: CAWSVRTGVSYNEQFF. For the CDR3, the DNA is TGTGCCTGGAGTGTGAGAACAGGGGTCTCCTACAATGAGCAGTTCTTC. Full variable domain (rest looked up from reference TRBV30 and TRBJ2-1): SQTIHQWPATLVQPVGSPLSLECTVEGTSNPNLYWYRQAAGRGLQLLFYSVGIGQISSEVPQNLSASRPQDRQFILSSKKLLLSDSGFYLCAWSVRTGVSYNEQFFGPGTRLTVL.

For this clonotype: This may be a read error: a much more frequent sequence differs by one nucleotide. V gene TRBV29-1 combines with J gene TRBJ2-7; no definite D call. The CDR3 contains 17 residues. The ends were cut back, 5 bases at V and 3 bases at J, with 26 bases in the middle. Germline V lookup: CDR1 SQVTM, CDR2 ANQGSEA. The CDR3 here is CSVRPSFSTGELYEQYF. As DNA, the CDR3 is TGCAGCGTTCGTCCGAGTTTTAGCACGGGCGAGCTCTACGAGCAGTACTTC.

J is TRBJ2-1 and V is TRBV30; 8 bases map to TRBD2. Trimming cost V 3 bases and J 10 bases; bases outside gene matches: 5. Germline assignment: CDR1 GTSNPN and CDR2 SVGIG (reference sequence). CDR3 length equals 12 residues. CDR3 bases: TGTGCCTGGAGCGGACTAGCTAGGGAGCAGTTCTTC. This translates into CAWSGLAREQFF.

Comments on this clonotype: A read error may produce the germline difference seen at one junction end. The chain links TRBV28 to TRBJ2-2; 8 nucleotides agree with TRBD1. Germline V CDR1 and CDR2: MDHEN, SYDVKM. The CDR3 runs to 14 residues. CDR3 sequence reads: CASRTGSTTGDLFF. As DNA, the CDR3 is TGTGCCAGTCGGACAGGGTCAACCACCGGGGACCTGTTTTTT.

About this clonotype itself: At one end the junction does not follow the germline gene, possibly because of a read error. V and J are TRBV28 and TRBJ2-2; TRBD2 is a possible D gene (6 bases). This CDR3 is 13 amino acids long. CDR1 and CDR2 (germline): MDHEN, SYDVKM. The CDR3 DNA reads as TGTGCTAGCAGTTTAGTAGCTCCCGGGGAGGTGTTTTTT. It yields the protein CASSLVAPGEVFF.